This entry is about one T cell receptor beta chain. These data originate in a study of OX40 agonist ivuxolimab in advanced cancers. Profiled with immunoSEQ multiplex PCR; TCRdb holds only in-frame clones, not every one. The table has tens of thousands of clones, almost 90% seen once. The starting material was CD4+ or CD8+ T cells sorted from blood, obtained in a trial of the OX40 agonist ivuxolimab. The clonotype originates from an adult with an advanced solid tumor such as melanoma, head and neck, liver or kidney cancer.

The DNA of the CDR3 is TGTGCCAGCAGGGGCAATCCCTACGAGCAGTACTTC. Protein sequence: CASRGNPYEQYF. The chain links TRBV6-5 to TRBJ2-7; D is uncertain. Germline-derived CDR1 and CDR2 are MNHEY and SVGAGI. V lost 6 bases and J 2 bases, leaving 8 bases between the germline ends. The CDR3 extends over 12 amino acids.